This T cell receptor beta chain was profiled in a study of blood T cell repertoires in COVID-19. Study background: Italy, Spain and the United States were the sources of the convalescent and acute COVID-19 samples.

Only in-frame clones appear in the TCRdb table, and some are missing; sequencing was by immunoSEQ multiplex PCR. The sample shows roughly 500,000 clones, 89% of them seen only once. V was shortened by 3 bases and J by 0 bases, with 5 bases between the two germline ends. Germline CDR1 KGHDR, CDR2 SFDVKD. The CDR3 contains 14 residues. This clone was recorded a few times. The sample contains more than one DNA sequence encoding this CDR3. Sequencing input: peripheral blood. This clonotype originated in a young man with COVID-19, enrolled during active disease. The chain uses TRBV24-1 and TRBJ1-5; D uncertain. CDR3 loop: CATSDTYSNQPQHF. CDR3 nucleotide sequence: TGTGCCACCAGTGATACTTATAGCAATCAGCCCCAGCATTTT.